This passage covers 25 T cell receptor beta chains from one sample sequenced in a study of T cell repertoires in cytomegalovirus infection (dated by TCRdb to the late 2010s). This specimen's treatment or condition label, per the study, means: in vitro stimulation with specific CMV peptide epitopes to enrich CMV-specific T cells. The reads were generated on an Illumina HiSeq 1500. TCRdb cleaned the public reads at Q25 with fastp, built clones with MiXCR and kept in-frame beta chains. Rows with a matching CDR3 protein are joined into one entry that keeps the most common DNA and genes. This sample gives around 900,000 distinct CDR3 sequences in total; roughly 30% of them show up just once. 10% to 15% of the sample is held by the ten biggest clonotypes. Antigens of these TCRs are unknown. Source: cultured CD8+ T cells from PBMCs, taken from culture after CMV antigen stimulation. The receptors were sampled from a human donor in good health (CMV status not recorded). Some clones in this sample may be carry-over from other donors' samples.

This clonotype was detected a few times. V gene TRBV7-9 combines with J gene TRBJ2-2; 13 positions match TRBD2. Germline-derived CDR1 and CDR2 are SEHNR and FQNEAQ (reference sequence). After removal of 2 bases from V and 0 bases from J, the junction contained 9 bases not matched to a gene. CDR3 length: 20 amino acids. CDR3 in amino acids: CASSLRGLAGRSPNTGELFF. The CDR3 DNA sequence: TGTGCCAGCAGCTTAAGGGGACTAGCGGGGAGATCTCCGAACACCGGGGAGCTGTTTTTT.

J is TRBJ2-7 and V is TRBV7-9, with D perhaps TRBD1 (6 bases). Germline lookup yields CDR1 SEHNR and CDR2 FQNEAQ (reference sequence). This CDR3 has 15 residues. V shed 3 bases and J shed 4 bases, with 16 bases lying between them. The CDR3: CASSFTGTKIYEQYF. The CDR3 region has the DNA TGTGCCAGCAGCTTCACCGGGACAAAGATTTACGAGCAGTACTTC.

CDR3 bases: TGTGCCAGCAGCTTAGTTTCGGCCGGGGGACAAGAAAAACTGTTTTTT. It translates to CASSLVSAGGQEKLFF. The chain uses TRBV7-6 and TRBJ1-4, with a tentative D call TRBD1 (6 bases). Trimming cost V 1 base and J 8 bases, with 17 bases left between them. The CDR3 covers 16 residues. Germline V gives CDR1 SGHVS, CDR2 FNYEAQ.

This clonotype was seen a few times. This chain joins TRBV27 and TRBJ2-3; weak D call: TRBD2 (6 bases). Germline V gene sequence: CDR1 MNHEY, CDR2 SMNVEV (reference sequence). Trimming removed 7 bases from V and 1 base from J, with 18 bases in between. This CDR3 contains 16 residues. The DNA for the CDR3 is TGTGCCAGCACTCCTTTACACCCGGGGGGCACAGATACGCAGTATTTT. This sequence encodes CASTPLHPGGTDTQYF.

This clonotype was detected only a few times. An end of the junction does not agree with germline; a read error may underlie this. J is TRBJ2-5 and V is TRBV4-3, with no clear D. The CDR3 consists of 16 residues. Germline CDR1 and CDR2: LGHNA and YSLEER. DNA for the CDR3: TGCGCCAGTAGCCCCCAAGGCGTCGACCCCGATCAGACCCAGTACTTC. Protein sequence: CASSPQGVDPDQTQYF.

This clonotype occurred a few times. CDR3: CASSQPTDTQYF. CDR3 coding DNA: TGCGCCAGCAGCCAGCCCACAGATACGCAGTATTTT. This rearrangement joins TRBV4-1 to TRBJ2-3, with D unresolved. Trimming stripped 3 bases from V and 2 bases from J, with 3 bases between. The CDR3 runs 12 residues. From germline, CDR1 is MGHRA and CDR2 YSYEKL.

This clonotype has more than one count but fewer than ten. V is TRBV27 and J is TRBJ2-1; tentatively, D is TRBD1 (6 bases). CDR1 is MNHEY and CDR2 is SMNVEV in the germline V gene (reference sequence). V was clipped by 4 bases and J by 6 bases, with 16 bases between them. CDR3 size: 15 residues. CDR3 sequence: CASSSQTGNFNEQFF. In DNA, the CDR3 is TGTGCCAGCAGTTCACAGACAGGCAATTTCAATGAGCAGTTCTTC.

The V call is TRBV19, the J call TRBJ1-1; D is unresolved. V was trimmed by 5 bases and J by 4 bases, leaving 11 bases between them. The germline V gene has CDR1 LNHDA and CDR2 SQIVND (reference sequence). CDR3 length: 13 residues. Here the CDR3 reads CASSAGRSTEAFF. The DNA of the CDR3 is TGTGCCAGTAGTGCAGGAAGATCCACTGAAGCTTTCTTT.

This clonotype has only a few counts. DNA of the CDR3: TGTGCCAGCAGTGAGGGGGACGGCTATAATTCACCCCTCCACTTT. Its translation: CASSEGDGYNSPLHF. The chain recombines TRBV6-1 with TRBJ1-6; possibly TRBD1 for D (5 bases). CDR1 and CDR2 (germline): MNHNS, SASEGT. V lost 3 bases to trimming and J lost 3 bases, with 9 bases between them. The length of the CDR3 is 15 residues.

This clonotype turned up a few times. This CDR3 reads CASSYWAVGTASGELFF. The CDR3, as DNA: TGTGCCAGCAGTTACTGGGCGGTCGGGACAGCCTCCGGGGAGCTGTTTTTT. V usage is TRBV6-5 and J usage is TRBJ2-2; 7 positions match TRBD1. Germline values: CDR1 MNHEY, CDR2 SVGAGI. This CDR3 spans 17 amino acids. Losses at the gene ends were 1 base for V and 6 bases for J; bases not matched to a gene: 11.

There are a few counts of this clonotype. The chain joins TRBV28 to TRBJ2-2; 7 nucleotides match TRBD1. Germline V gene lookup returns CDR1 MDHEN and CDR2 SYDVKM. With 11 bases clipped from V and 1 base from J, the junction kept 10 bases outside the gene matches. The CDR3 consists of 15 residues. The CDR3 sequence: CAGLRGLKNTGELFF. Written as DNA, the CDR3 is TGTGCCGGATTGAGGGGGCTTAAGAACACCGGGGAGCTGTTTTTT.

This clonotype was picked up many times. This chain links TRBV2 with TRBJ1-1; D remains ambiguous. CDR1 is SNHLY and CDR2 is FYNNEI in the germline V gene. CDR3 length: 12 amino acids. Trimming stripped 6 bases from V and 4 bases from J, with 9 bases between. The CDR3 spells CASSDPGTEAFF. In DNA form, the CDR3 reads TGTGCCAGCAGCGACCCTGGCACTGAAGCTTTCTTT.

The chain joins TRBV7-6 to TRBJ2-1, with D perhaps TRBD1 or TRBD2 (5 bases each). CDR1 is SGHVS and CDR2 is FNYEAQ in the germline V gene. V lost 5 bases to trimming and J lost 6 bases, with 11 bases between them. This CDR3 has 13 amino acids. The CDR3 sequence is CASSGTSPNEQFF. The CDR3 DNA is TGTGCCAGCAGCGGGACCTCGCCCAATGAGCAGTTCTTC.

The gene calls are TRBV24-1 and TRBJ2-4; 7 nucleotides agree with TRBD1. V trimming: 4 bases; J trimming: 3 bases; junction bases outside the gene matches: 5. The germline gives CDR1 KGHDR, CDR2 SFDVKD. The CDR3 covers 15 residues. The DNA for the CDR3 is TGTGCCACCAGTGACCCCAGGGGGAGCAAAAACATTCAGTACTTC. This sequence encodes CATSDPRGSKNIQYF.

The CDR3: CASSLAGLAPYNEQFF. DNA of the CDR3: TGTGCCAGCAGCTTGGCGGGACTAGCGCCCTACAATGAGCAGTTCTTC. The genes are TRBV5-8 and TRBJ2-1; 10 nucleotides align to TRBD2. Germline V gives CDR1 SGHTS, CDR2 YDEGEE. The J segment lost 2 bases and the V segment lost 0 bases, leaving 2 bases of the junction unmatched. The CDR3 has 16 residues.

This rearrangement joins TRBV12-3 or TRBV12-4 to TRBJ2-5, with 8 positions matching TRBD2. The V and J ends lost 4 bases and 5 bases, in that order; junction bases with no gene match: 15. The CDR3 totals 17 residues. CDR3 in DNA: TGTGCCAGCAGTTCTTCAAGGGCGGGACTAGAGTTCGAGACCCAGTACTTC. Protein: CASSSSRAGLEFETQYF.

The V gene is TRBV27, the J gene TRBJ2-1; 11 positions agree with TRBD2. This CDR3 comprises 14 residues. The ends lost 8 bases at V and 3 bases at J; junction bases unmatched: 3. Germline CDR1 is MNHEY and CDR2 is SMNVEV (reference sequence). DNA for the CDR3: TGTGCCAGCTCGACTAGCGGGGACTACAATGAGCAGTTCTTC. This sequence encodes CASSTSGDYNEQFF.

This clonotype occurred a few times. V usage is TRBV5-4 and J usage is TRBJ2-1, with TRBD2 matching 7 bases. Germline CDR1 reads SGHNT; CDR2 reads YYREEE (reference sequence). Trimming cost V 1 base and J 2 bases; bases outside gene matches: 6. The CDR3 sequence is 16 residues long. For the CDR3, the DNA is TGTGCCAGCAGCTTGAGGGAGGGGCGGGCCTACAATGAGCAGTTCTTC. Encoded protein: CASSLREGRAYNEQFF.

The chain uses TRBV7-4 and TRBJ1-1, with D unclear. The CDR3 consists of 12 residues. CDR1 and CDR2 (germline): SGHVT, SQSDAQ. The V gene lost 3 bases and the J gene lost 8 bases, with 10 bases spanning the gap. CDR3 nucleotide sequence: TGTGCCAGCAGCTTGGAACCGGGCGAAGCTTTCTTT. Protein: CASSLEPGEAFF. The variable domain in full, completed from reference TRBV7-4 and TRBJ1-1, reads GAGVSQSPRYKVAKRGRDVALRCDSISGHVTLYWYRQTLGQGSEVLTYSQSDAQRDKSGRPSGRFSAERPERSVSTLKIQRTEQGDSAVYLCASSLEPGEAFFGQGTRLTVV.

The V and J genes are TRBV7-8 and TRBJ2-1; possibly TRBD1 or TRBD2 for D (5 bases each). The CDR3 runs 11 residues. Per the germline V gene, CDR1 is SGHVS and CDR2 is FQNEAQ. With 4 bases removed from V and 9 bases from J, the gap between germline ends came to 7 bases. CDR3 sequence (DNA): TGTGCCAGCAGCTGGGGGACTGAGCAGTTCTTC. Protein sequence: CASSWGTEQFF.

In DNA, the CDR3 is TGTGCCAGCAGCTTAGAACGCGCCAGGGGGATTTCCTACAATGAGCAGTTCTTC. It codes for CASSLERARGISYNEQFF. The chain joins TRBV7-9 to TRBJ2-1; 7 bases are a match to TRBD1. CDR1 is SEHNR and CDR2 is FQNEAQ in the germline V gene (reference sequence). The CDR3 runs 18 residues. Germline trimming cut 1 base from V and 1 base from J; bases unmatched to any gene: 10. Complete variable domain (other parts from reference TRBV7-9 and TRBJ2-1): DTGVSQNPRHKITKRGQNVTFRCDPISEHNRLYWYRQTLGQGPEFLTYFQNEAQLEKSRLLSDRFSAERPKGSFSTLEIQRTEQGDSAMYLCASSLERARGISYNEQFFGPGTRLTVL.

This clonotype was picked up many times. One end of the junction is discordant with germline, which a read error may explain. This chain joins TRBV4-1 and TRBJ1-2; TRBD1 matches 7 bases. CDR3 length equals 11 residues. Germline assignment: CDR1 MGHRA and CDR2 YSYEKL. This CDR3 reads CASSQGDGYTF. CDR3 bases: TGTGCCAGCAGTCAGGGGGATGGCTACACCTTC.

The gene calls are TRBV5-6 and TRBJ2-1; no reliable D call. CDR3 length: 13 residues. The germline V gene has CDR1 SGHDT and CDR2 YYEEEE. Trimming cost V 4 bases and J 4 bases, with 9 bases left between them. CDR3 DNA: TGTGCCAGCAGCGCATCCATGTACAATGAGCAGTTCTTC. As protein: CASSASMYNEQFF.

This clonotype was picked up a small number of times. This sequence joins TRBV7-6 and TRBJ1-1; tentatively, D is TRBD1 (5 bases). The V end lost 4 bases, the J end lost 0 bases, and 15 bases lay between the germline ends. This CDR3 contains 16 residues. Per germline, CDR1 SGHVS and CDR2 FNYEAQ. The CDR3 protein is CASSSSRTGMNTEAFF. CDR3 sequence (DNA): TGTGCCAGCAGCTCGTCTCGCACAGGAATGAACACTGAAGCTTTCTTT.

This clonotype was detected many times. The rearrangement links TRBV2 to TRBJ2-5; a weak D match, TRBD2 (6 bases). The length of the CDR3 is 12 residues. Between the trimmed V and J ends, which lost 9 bases and 5 bases, there was a span of 13 bases. Per germline, CDR1 SNHLY and CDR2 FYNNEI. As DNA, the CDR3 is TGTGCCAGTGTTACTAGCAGGGAGACCCAGTACTTC. It specifies CASVTSRETQYF.